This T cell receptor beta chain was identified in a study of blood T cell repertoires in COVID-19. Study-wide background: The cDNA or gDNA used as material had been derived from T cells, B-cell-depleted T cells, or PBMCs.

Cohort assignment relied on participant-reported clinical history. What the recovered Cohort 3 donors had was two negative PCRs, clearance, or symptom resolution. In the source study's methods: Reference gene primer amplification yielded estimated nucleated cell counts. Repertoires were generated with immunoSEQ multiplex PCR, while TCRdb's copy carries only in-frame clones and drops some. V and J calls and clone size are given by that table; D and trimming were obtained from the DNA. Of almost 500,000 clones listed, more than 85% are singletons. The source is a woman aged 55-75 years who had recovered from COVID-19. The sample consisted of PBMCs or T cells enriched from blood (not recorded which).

Here the CDR3 DNA reads TGTGCCAGCAGCTTAGTGGCGACAGACAATCAGCCCCAGCATTTT. This translates into CASSLVATDNQPQHF. This rearrangement joins TRBV7-2 to TRBJ1-5, with D perhaps matching TRBD1 (5 bases). The CDR3 covers 15 residues. V was trimmed by 1 base and J by 3 bases, leaving 10 bases between them. CDR1 is SGHTA, CDR2 FQGNSA, per germline.